Given below is one T cell receptor beta chain in context. This sample is part of a study of blood T cell repertoires in COVID-19. The ends lost 6 bases at V and 4 bases at J; junction bases unmatched: 2. The CDR3 totals 14 residues. The germline V gene has CDR1 SNHLY and CDR2 FYNNEI. Generated by immunoSEQ multiplex PCR, the TCRdb table keeps only in-frame clones and is missing some. The table shows some 150,000 clones, with around nine tenths occurring only once. Input material: peripheral blood. The V and J genes are TRBV2 and TRBJ2-1; TRBD2 matches at 11 bases. This receptor was taken from a man in his forties or fifties with active or convalescent COVID-19. CDR3 loop: CASRTSGRYNEQFF. For the CDR3, the DNA is TGTGCCAGCAGAACTAGCGGGAGATACAATGAGCAGTTCTTC.